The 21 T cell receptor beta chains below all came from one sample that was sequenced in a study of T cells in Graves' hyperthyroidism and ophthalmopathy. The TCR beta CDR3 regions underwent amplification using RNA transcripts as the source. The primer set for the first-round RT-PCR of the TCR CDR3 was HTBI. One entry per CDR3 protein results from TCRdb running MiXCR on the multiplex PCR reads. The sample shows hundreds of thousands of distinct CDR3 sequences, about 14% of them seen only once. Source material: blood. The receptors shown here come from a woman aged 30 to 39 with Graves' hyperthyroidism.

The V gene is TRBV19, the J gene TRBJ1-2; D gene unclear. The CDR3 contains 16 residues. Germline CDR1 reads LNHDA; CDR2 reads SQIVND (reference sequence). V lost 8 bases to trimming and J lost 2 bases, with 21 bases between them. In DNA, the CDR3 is TGTGCCAGTTTTGGTGGCCGCCGGGAGGCCAACTATGGCTACACCTTC. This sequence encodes CASFGGRREANYGYTF.

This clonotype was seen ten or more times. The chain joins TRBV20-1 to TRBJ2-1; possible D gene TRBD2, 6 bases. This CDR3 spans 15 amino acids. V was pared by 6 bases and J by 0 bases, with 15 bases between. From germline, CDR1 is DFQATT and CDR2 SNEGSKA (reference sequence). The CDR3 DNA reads TGCAGTGCGGGGCTGGGGGGTAGCTCCTACAATGAGCAGTTCTTC. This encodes CSAGLGGSSYNEQFF.

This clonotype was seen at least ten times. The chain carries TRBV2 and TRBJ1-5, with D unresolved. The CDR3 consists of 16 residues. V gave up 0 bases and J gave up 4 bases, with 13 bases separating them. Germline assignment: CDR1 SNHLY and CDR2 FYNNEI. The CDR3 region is CASSEARRTKNQPQHF. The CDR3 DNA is TGTGCCAGCAGTGAAGCGCGACGGACCAAAAATCAGCCCCAGCATTTT.

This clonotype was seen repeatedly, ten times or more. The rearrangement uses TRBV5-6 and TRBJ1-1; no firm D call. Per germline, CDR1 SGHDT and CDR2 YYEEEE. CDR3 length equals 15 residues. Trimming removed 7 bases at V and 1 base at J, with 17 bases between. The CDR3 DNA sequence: TGTGCCAGCTGGTCCATCCGGGTAGGGAACACTGAAGCTTTCTTT. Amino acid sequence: CASWSIRVGNTEAFF.

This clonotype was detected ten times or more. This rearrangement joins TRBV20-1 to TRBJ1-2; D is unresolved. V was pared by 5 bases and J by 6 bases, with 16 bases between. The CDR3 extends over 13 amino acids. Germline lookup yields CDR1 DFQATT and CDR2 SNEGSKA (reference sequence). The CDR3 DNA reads TGCAGTGCTTCTCAGAACGCGGGAGATGGCTACACCTTC. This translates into CSASQNAGDGYTF.

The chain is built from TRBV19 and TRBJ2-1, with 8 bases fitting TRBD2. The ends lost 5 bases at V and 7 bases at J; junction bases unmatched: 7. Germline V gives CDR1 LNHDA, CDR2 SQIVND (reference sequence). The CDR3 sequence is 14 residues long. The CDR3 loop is CASSPGTSPNEQFF. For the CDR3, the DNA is TGTGCCAGTAGTCCTGGGACTAGTCCTAATGAGCAGTTCTTC.

This CDR3 reads CASSVEGSGTSTDTQYF. Here the CDR3 DNA reads TGTGCCAGCAGCGTAGAGGGAAGCGGTACCAGCACAGATACGCAGTATTTT. This sequence joins TRBV9 and TRBJ2-3; D perhaps matches TRBD2 (5 bases). This CDR3 is 17 amino acids long. CDR1 and CDR2 (germline): SGDLS, YYNGEE. The germline V and J ends were trimmed by 0 bases and 0 bases, with 14 bases remaining between them.

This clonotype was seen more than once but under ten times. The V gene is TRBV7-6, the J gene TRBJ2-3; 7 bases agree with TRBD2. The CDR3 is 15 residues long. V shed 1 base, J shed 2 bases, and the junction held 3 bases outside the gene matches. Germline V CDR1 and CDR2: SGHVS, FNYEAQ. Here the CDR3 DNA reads TGTGCCAGCAGCTTAGTTGGGGGGGTCACAGATACGCAGTATTTT. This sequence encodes CASSLVGGVTDTQYF.

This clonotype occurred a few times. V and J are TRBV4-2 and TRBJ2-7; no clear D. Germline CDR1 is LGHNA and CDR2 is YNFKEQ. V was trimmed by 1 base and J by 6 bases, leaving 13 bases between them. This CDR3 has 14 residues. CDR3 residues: CASSQVSDNCEQYF. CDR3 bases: TGTGCCAGCAGCCAAGTTTCCGATAACTGCGAGCAGTACTTC.

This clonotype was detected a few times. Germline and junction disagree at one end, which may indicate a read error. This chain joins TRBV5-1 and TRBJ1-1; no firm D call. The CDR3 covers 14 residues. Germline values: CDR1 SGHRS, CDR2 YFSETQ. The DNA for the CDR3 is TGCGCCAGCAGCCTGGACGGACCCTACACTGGAGCTTTCTTT. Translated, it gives CASSLDGPYTGAFF.

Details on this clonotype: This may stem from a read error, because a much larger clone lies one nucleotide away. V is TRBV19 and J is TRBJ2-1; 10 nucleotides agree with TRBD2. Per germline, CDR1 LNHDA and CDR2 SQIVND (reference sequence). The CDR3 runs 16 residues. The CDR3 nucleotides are TGTGCCAGTAACGGGGCAGCGGGAGGGCATTGGAATGAGCAGCTCTTC. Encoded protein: CASNGAAGGHWNEQLF.

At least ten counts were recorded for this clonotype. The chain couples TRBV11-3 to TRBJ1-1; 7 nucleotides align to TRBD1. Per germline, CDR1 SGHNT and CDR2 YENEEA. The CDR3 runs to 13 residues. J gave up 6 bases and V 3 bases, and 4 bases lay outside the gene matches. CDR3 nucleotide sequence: TGTGCCAGCAGCTTCCGACAGGGCGCTGAAGCTTTCTTT. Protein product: CASSFRQGAEAFF.

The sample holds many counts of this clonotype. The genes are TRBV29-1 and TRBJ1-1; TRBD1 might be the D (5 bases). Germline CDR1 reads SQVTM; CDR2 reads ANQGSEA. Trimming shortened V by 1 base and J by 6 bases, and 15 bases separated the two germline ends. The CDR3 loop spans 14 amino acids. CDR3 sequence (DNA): TGCAGCGTTGAAGCGAGACTCACGGGACCTGAAGCTTTCTTT. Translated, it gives CSVEARLTGPEAFF.

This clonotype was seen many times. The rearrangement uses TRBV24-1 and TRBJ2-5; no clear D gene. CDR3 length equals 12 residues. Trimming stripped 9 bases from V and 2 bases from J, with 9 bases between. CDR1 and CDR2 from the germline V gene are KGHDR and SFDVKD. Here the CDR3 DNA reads TGTGCCACCGCGAGTTTACAAGAGACCCAGTACTTC. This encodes CATASLQETQYF.

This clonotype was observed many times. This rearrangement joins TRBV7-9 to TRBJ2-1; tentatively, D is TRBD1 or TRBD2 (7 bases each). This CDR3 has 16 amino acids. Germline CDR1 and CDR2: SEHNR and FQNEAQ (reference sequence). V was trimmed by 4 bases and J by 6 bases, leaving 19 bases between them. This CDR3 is CASSSLGEGALNEQFF. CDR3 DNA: TGTGCCAGCAGCTCCCTCGGGGAGGGGGCGCTCAATGAGCAGTTCTTC.

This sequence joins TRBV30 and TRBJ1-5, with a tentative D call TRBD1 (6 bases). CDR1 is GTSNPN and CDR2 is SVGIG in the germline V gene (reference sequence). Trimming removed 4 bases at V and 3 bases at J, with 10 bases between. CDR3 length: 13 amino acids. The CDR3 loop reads CAWTQGNNQPQHF. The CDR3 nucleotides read TGTGCCTGGACACAGGGTAACAATCAGCCCCAGCATTTT.

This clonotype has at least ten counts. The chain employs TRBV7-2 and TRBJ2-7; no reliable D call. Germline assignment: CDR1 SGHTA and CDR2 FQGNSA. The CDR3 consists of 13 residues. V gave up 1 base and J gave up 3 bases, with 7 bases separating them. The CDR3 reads CASSLGPNYEQYF. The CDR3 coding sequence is TGTGCCAGCAGCTTAGGACCAAACTACGAGCAGTACTTC.

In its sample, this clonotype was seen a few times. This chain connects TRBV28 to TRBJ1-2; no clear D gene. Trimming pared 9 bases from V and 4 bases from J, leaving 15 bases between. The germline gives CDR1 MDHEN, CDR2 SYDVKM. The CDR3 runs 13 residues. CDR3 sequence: CASTPLVGYGYTF. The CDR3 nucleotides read TGTGCCAGTACCCCCTTGGTCGGCTATGGCTACACCTTC.

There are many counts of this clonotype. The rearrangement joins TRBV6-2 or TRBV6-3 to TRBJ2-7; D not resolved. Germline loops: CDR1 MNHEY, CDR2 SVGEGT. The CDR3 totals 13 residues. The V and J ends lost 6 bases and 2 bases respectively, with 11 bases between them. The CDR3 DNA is TGTGCCAGCAGGCCACCGGCCACCTACGAGCAGTACTTC. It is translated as CASRPPATYEQYF.

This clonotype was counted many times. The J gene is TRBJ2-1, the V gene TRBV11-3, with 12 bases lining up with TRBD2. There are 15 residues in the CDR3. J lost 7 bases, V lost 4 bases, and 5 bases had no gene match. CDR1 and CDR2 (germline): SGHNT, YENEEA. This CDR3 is CASSSGLAGPNEQFF. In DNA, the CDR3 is TGTGCCAGCAGCTCGGGACTAGCGGGTCCTAATGAGCAGTTCTTC.

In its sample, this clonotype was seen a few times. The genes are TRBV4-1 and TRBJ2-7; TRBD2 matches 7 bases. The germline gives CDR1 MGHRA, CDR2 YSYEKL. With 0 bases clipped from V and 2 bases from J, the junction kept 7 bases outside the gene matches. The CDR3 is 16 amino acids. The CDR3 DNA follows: TGCGCCAGCAGCCAAGAGGCGTGGGGAGGGGCCTACGAGCAGTACTTC. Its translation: CASSQEAWGGAYEQYF.